Listed here are 4 T cell receptor beta chains from one sample, sequenced in a study of technical replicates of blood from several donors. Sequenced by immunoSEQ multiplex PCR; TCRdb stores in-frame clones only, minus some. The repertoire consists of approximately 94,000 clones, with approximately 95% occurring once and the leading ten covering 0.36%. Sample: T cells isolated from PBMCs. These receptors all stem from a human donor in good health.

The chain employs TRBV19 and TRBJ2-3; a weak D match, TRBD1 (5 bases). V was shortened by 8 bases and J by 4 bases, with 10 bases between the two germline ends. CDR1 LNHDA and CDR2 SQIVND come from the germline V gene (reference sequence). CDR3 length: 12 residues. DNA for the CDR3: TGTGCCAGTTCGCTAGGGGCAGATACGCAGTATTTT. This encodes CASSLGADTQYF.

DNA of the CDR3: TGTGCCAGTAGTGTGTCAAATCAGCCCCAGCATTTT. Its protein is CASSVSNQPQHF. The genes are TRBV19 and TRBJ1-5; D remains ambiguous. The V gene's germline CDR1 is LNHDA and CDR2 SQIVND (reference sequence). This CDR3 is built from 12 residues. V was trimmed by 5 bases and J by 4 bases, leaving 6 bases between them.

The chain couples TRBV30 to TRBJ1-1; tentatively, D is TRBD1 (6 bases). CDR1 GTSNPN and CDR2 SVGIG come from the germline V gene (reference sequence). The germline V and J ends were trimmed by 2 bases and 8 bases, with 18 bases remaining between them. The CDR3 has 14 residues. The CDR3 DNA follows: TGTGCCTGGAGTCCATATCAACAGGGAGGGGAAGCTTTCTTT. It yields the protein CAWSPYQQGGEAFF.

The CDR3 here is CASSFQEPDYGYTF. The CDR3 bases are TGTGCCAGCAGTTTTCAGGAACCGGACTATGGCTACACCTTC. This sequence joins TRBV4-2 and TRBJ1-2; D ambiguous. Trimming took 6 bases from V and 3 from J, leaving 14 bases between them. Germline CDR1 and CDR2: LGHNA and YNFKEQ. This CDR3 region has 14 residues.